Following are 13 T cell receptor delta chains from one sample sequenced in a study of gamma-delta T cells after stem cell transplantation. TCRdb re-analyzed the RT-PCR reads via CATT. This table holds around 1,700 delta-chain clones, about 4.5% found once. Material: gamma-delta T cells. The receptors stem from a human donor. It is not recorded whose cells these are; they may come from a transplant donor.

This clone was seen only a few times. V usage is TRDV2 and J usage is TRDJ1; tentatively, D is TRDD3 (5 bases). Germline CDR1 GEAIGNYY, CDR2 EKD. V lost 2 bases, J lost 0 bases, and 18 bases lay in between. The CDR3 consists of 17 residues. CDR3 bases: TGTGCCTGTGACAGTCTCGGGATCCGCCCGTACACCGATAAACTCATCTTT. This sequence encodes CACDSLGIRPYTDKLIF.

This clone was detected a few times. TCRdb shows a much larger clone's protein in place of this DNA's translation, and the two differ at residue 5, likely through a read error; the protein shown is translated from the DNA. The V gene is TRDV2, the J gene TRDJ1, with 11 bases identical to TRDD3. The trim removed 8 bases at V and 0 bases at J, leaving 10 bases unmatched. This CDR3 region has 16 residues. The V gene's germline CDR1 is GEAIGNYY and CDR2 EKD. The CDR3 reads CALLLLGDTYTDKLIF. As DNA, the CDR3 is TGTGCCTTACTGCTGCTGGGGGATACATACACCGATAAACTCATCTTT.

This clone was seen only a few times. A much larger clone differs by one base, so this may be a read error. The chain links TRDV2 to TRDJ1; D possibly corresponds to TRDD3 (5 bases). Germline CDR1 reads GEAIGNYY; CDR2 reads EKD. This CDR3 is 16 amino acids long. V was cut by 0 bases and J by 1 base, with 14 bases left in between. CDR3 coding DNA: TGTGCCTGTGACACCGTGGGGACGAATGGCACCGATAAACTCATCTTT. Amino acids: CACDTVGTNGTDKLIF.

Regarding this clone: It is likely a read error: a sequence one base away is far more abundant. Additional DNA sequences in this sample encode the identical CDR3. The chain couples TRDV2 to TRDJ1; 12 nucleotides align to TRDD3. Germline V gene data show CDR1 as GEAIGNYY and CDR2 as EKD. This CDR3 contains 19 residues. CDR3 coding DNA: TGTGCCTGCGACACCGTGGTCGGGGGCAAGGGCTGGGGGATACGCGAACTCATCTTT. The encoded protein is CACDTVVGGKGWGIRELIF.

The sample holds a few counts of this clone. The protein TCRdb gives is from a much larger clone and does not agree with this DNA's translation at residue 6, likely a read error; the protein shown here comes from the DNA. This sequence joins TRDV2 and TRDJ3, with 7 bases matching TRDD3. This CDR3 has 17 residues. Germline CDR1 GEAIGNYY, CDR2 EKD. V dropped 3 bases and J dropped 1; count of bases not matched to a gene: 5. The CDR3 loop is CACDPIGGSWDTRQMFF. The CDR3, as DNA: TGTGCCTGTGACCCTATTGGGGGATCCTGGGACACCCGACAGATGTTTTTC.

In this sample, this clone is medium-sized (0.01 to 0.1%). This rearrangement joins TRDV2 to TRDJ1; D is unresolved. V lost 0 bases, J lost 3 bases, and 16 bases lay in between. This CDR3 is built from 16 residues. Germline values: CDR1 GEAIGNYY, CDR2 EKD. The CDR3 DNA reads as TGTGCCTGTGACACCGTTGGAGTAGGGAGAGCCGATAAACTCATCTTT. It encodes CACDTVGVGRADKLIF.

This clone was seen a handful of times. The TCRdb protein comes from a much larger clone and disagrees with this DNA's translation at residue 15, likely due to a read error; the protein given here is derived from the DNA. The chain is built from TRDV2 and TRDJ1; 10 bases map to TRDD3. The CDR3 is made up of 17 amino acids. CDR1 GEAIGNYY and CDR2 EKD come from the germline V gene. The CDR3 loop reads CACDTMLLGDSTDKFIF. Here the CDR3 DNA reads TGTGCCTGTGACACCATGCTACTGGGGGATTCTACCGATAAATTCATCTTT.

Regarding this clone: TCRdb lists the protein of a much larger clone for this DNA, which differs at residue 7, so this is likely a read error; the protein given here is translated from the DNA itself. The CDR3 sequence: CACDTVLGDTYTDKLIF. In nucleotides, the CDR3 is TGTGCCTGTGACACGGTCCTGGGGGATACGTACACCGATAAACTCATCTTT. The V call is TRDV2, the J call TRDJ1, with 12 bases matching TRDD3. V shed 1 base and J 0 bases; nucleotides not matched to a gene: 5. The CDR3 sequence is 17 residues long. CDR1 is GEAIGNYY, CDR2 EKD, per germline.

In regard to this clone: A read error likely explains this, since a far larger clone differs by one base. Distinct nucleotide sequences in the sample also encode this CDR3. The chain combines TRDV2 with TRDJ3; 11 nucleotides agree with TRDD3. There are 24 residues in the CDR3. From germline, CDR1 is GEAIGNYY and CDR2 EKD. Here the CDR3 DNA reads TGTGCCTGTGACACCATATCAGAGACCTCGCCTGGGGGATACAGCTCCTGGGACACCCGGCAGATGTTTTTC. It encodes CACDTISETSPGGYSSWDTRQMFF.

The chain has TRDV2 and TRDJ3; 10 bases are a match to TRDD3. The length of the CDR3 is 18 residues. The junction had 5 bases not matched to a gene; V was cut back by 4 bases and J by 0 bases. The germline gives CDR1 GEAIGNYY, CDR2 EKD. The CDR3 coding sequence is TGTGCCTGTGAGGGTTTGGGGGATACCTCCTGGGACACCCGACAGATGTTTTTC. Translated: CACEGLGDTSWDTRQMFF.

About this clone itself: A read error likely explains this, since a far larger clone differs by one base. Other DNA variants within this sample encode the same CDR3. CDR3 coding DNA: TGTGCCTGTGACACCATTTCAAACACCGATAAACTCATCTTC. This codes for CACDTISNTDKLIF. This sequence joins TRDV2 and TRDJ1; the D is unclear. Germline CDR1 GEAIGNYY, CDR2 EKD. The CDR3 has 14 residues.

By its share, this clone is large. The sample has other DNA sequences that encode this CDR3 too. The genes are TRDV2 and TRDJ1; D is unclear. The CDR3 extends over 14 amino acids. V lost 1 base to trimming and J lost 4 bases, with 12 bases between them. Germline CDR1 reads GEAIGNYY; CDR2 reads EKD. This CDR3 reads CACDTVGGFDKLIF. CDR3 nucleotides: TGTGCCTGTGACACGGTCGGAGGATTCGATAAACTCATCTTT.

Remarks on this clone: This DNA's translation differs at residue 16 from TCRdb's protein, which comes from a much larger clone; a read error is likely, and the protein shown is translated from the DNA. V usage is TRDV2 and J usage is TRDJ3; TRDD3 is a possible D gene (6 bases). Germline V gene sequence: CDR1 GEAIGNYY, CDR2 EKD. The CDR3 runs 18 residues. CDR3 loop: CACDTLGTSSWDTRQVFF. CDR3 DNA: TGTGCCTGTGACACCCTGGGGACGAGCTCCTGGGACACCCGACAGGTGTTTTTC.